This TCR beta chain was identified during a study of blood T cell repertoires in COVID-19. For the study at large: The study drew acute and convalescent COVID-19 samples from the United States, Italy and Spain. In each case, the material was cDNA or gDNA derived from T cells, B-cell-depleted T cells, or PBMCs.

As originally analysed: By means of reference gene primer amplification, nucleated cell counts were estimated. Some clones are missing from TCRdb's copy, which holds only in-frame ones; the method was immunoSEQ multiplex PCR. D and trimming were read from the DNA, whereas the V and J calls and clone size are those reported in that table. The repertoire holds around 140,000 clones, with around 86% as singletons. V lost 4 bases to trimming and J lost 5 bases; unmatched junction nucleotides: 7. The CDR3 sequence is 15 residues long. CDR1 ENHRY and CDR2 SYGVKD come from the germline V gene. This TCR came from a woman aged 60-75 years with active or convalescent COVID-19. The sequenced sample consisted of peripheral blood. The rearrangement uses TRBV10-3 and TRBJ1-1, with 10 bases fitting TRBD1. CDR3 amino acids: CAISAGDRGKTEAFF. In DNA, the CDR3 is TGTGCCATCAGTGCTGGGGACAGGGGAAAGACTGAAGCTTTCTTT.